One sample yielded the 11 T cell receptor beta chains listed below, sequenced in a study of CD8 T cells in ankylosing spondylitis. Antigens for these TCRs are unknown. One entry per CDR3 protein results from TCRdb running MiXCR on the 5' RACE reads. The table has 800,000 to 900,000 distinct CDR3 sequences, about 12% seen once; the top ten hold around 0.51%. The study's findings and limits: Apparently characteristic of ankylosing spondylitis blood was a TCR beta motif (roughly 8 highly homologous variants).

The sample taken for sequencing was blood, either unsorted or a sorted T cell fraction (not recorded which). The source of these receptors is a male donor with ankylosing spondylitis.

This clonotype was seen more than once but under ten times. A junction end diverges from the germline sequence, so it may reflect a read error. The chain joins TRBV7-7 to TRBJ2-5; the D gene is possibly TRBD2 (5 bases). Germline values: CDR1 SSHAT, CDR2 FNYEAQ (reference sequence). The CDR3 length is 15 residues. CDR3: CASSPRAGLQETQYF. In DNA form, the CDR3 reads TGTGCTAGCAGCCCACGAGCTGGACTTCAAGAGACCCAGTACTTC.

The J gene is TRBJ2-3, the V gene TRBV20-1; 10 nucleotides agree with TRBD1. This CDR3 contains 15 residues. J lost 5 bases, V lost 1 base, and 6 bases had no gene match. Germline CDR1 and CDR2: DFQATT and SNEGSKA (reference sequence). CDR3: CSARGPGQGLDTQYF. The CDR3 nucleotides are TGCAGTGCTAGAGGTCCGGGACAGGGGTTAGATACGCAGTATTTT.

The chain uses TRBV20-1 and TRBJ2-3; D could derive from TRBD1 or TRBD2 (5 bases each). The germline V gene encodes CDR1 DFQATT and CDR2 SNEGSKA (reference sequence). V shed 3 bases and J shed 4 bases, with 17 bases lying between them. CDR3 length: 15 residues. The CDR3 bases are TGCAGTGCTAGGGGGCTTCCCGAGGGCCCAGATACGCAGTATTTT. It specifies CSARGLPEGPDTQYF.

This clonotype was seen many times. The chain combines TRBV6-5 with TRBJ1-6; D is unclear. Looked up from germline, CDR1 is MNHEY and CDR2 is SVGAGI. V was clipped by 4 bases and J by 7 bases, with 8 bases between them. This CDR3 is built from 13 residues. CDR3 coding DNA: TGTGCCAGCAGTTTCACTGCGAATTCACCCCTCCACTTT. Translated, it gives CASSFTANSPLHF.

This clonotype was recorded a few times. V gene TRBV5-1 combines with J gene TRBJ1-1, with D possibly being TRBD1 (5 bases). The CDR3 has 15 residues. V lost 4 bases to trimming and J lost 6 bases, with 19 bases between them. Germline assignment: CDR1 SGHRS and CDR2 YFSETQ. CDR3 sequence: CASSGRAGFQPEAFF. CDR3 in DNA: TGCGCCAGCAGCGGCCGGGCAGGGTTTCAGCCTGAAGCTTTCTTT.

This clonotype was counted only a few times. The chain links TRBV20-1 to TRBJ2-3; the D gene is possibly TRBD1 (5 bases). CDR3 length equals 11 residues. The V and J ends lost 6 bases and 7 bases respectively, with 11 bases between them. Germline V gene data show CDR1 as DFQATT and CDR2 as SNEGSKA (reference sequence). CDR3 in DNA: TGCAGTGCATGGGTGGGGCATACGCAGTATTTT. Protein product: CSAWVGHTQYF.

This clonotype has a count of ten or more. The V gene is TRBV6-6, the J gene TRBJ2-7; unclear D gene. The CDR3 totals 13 residues. V was shortened by 6 bases and J by 1 base, with 10 bases between the two germline ends. Germline CDR1 MNHNY, CDR2 SVGAGI (reference sequence). Here the CDR3 reads CASSGTESYEQYF. For the CDR3, the DNA is TGTGCCAGCAGCGGAACAGAGTCCTACGAGCAGTACTTC.

The V and J genes are TRBV9 and TRBJ2-5, with 7 positions matching TRBD2. Germline values: CDR1 SGDLS, CDR2 YYNGEE. The CDR3 has 16 amino acids. V shed 3 bases, J shed 4 bases, and the junction held 12 bases outside the gene matches. This CDR3 is CASSARGLGGIETQYF. CDR3 DNA sequence: TGTGCCAGCAGCGCCCGAGGACTAGGTGGTATAGAGACCCAGTACTTC.

This clonotype was detected once. The junction and the germline gene differ at one end; a read error may be behind it. This chain joins TRBV28 and TRBJ2-7; 7 bases fit TRBD1. CDR1 and CDR2 (germline): MDHEN, SYDVKM. CDR3 length: 14 amino acids. CDR3 sequence (DNA): TGTGCCCGCAGTCGTTCCGGGACAGCGCCCGAGCAGTACTTC. It encodes CARSRSGTAPEQYF.

This clonotype was counted between two and nine times. The CDR3 nucleotides read TGCAGTCGATCCAGGGGCCTTAATTCACCCCTCCACTTT. This encodes CSRSRGLNSPLHF. This chain uses TRBV20-1 with TRBJ1-6; TRBD1 might be the D (6 bases). Germline V CDR1 and CDR2: DFQATT, SNEGSKA (reference sequence). The CDR3 is 13 residues long. Trimming removed 8 bases from V and 6 bases from J, with 14 bases in between.

CDR3 coding DNA: TGCAGTGCTAGAATTCGTGGGGGGCGTGACAATGAGCAGTTCTTC. Amino acid sequence: CSARIRGGRDNEQFF. The chain has TRBV20-1 and TRBJ2-1; the D gene could be TRBD1 or TRBD2 (6 bases each). This CDR3 has 15 amino acids. V shed 2 bases and J shed 5 bases, with 16 bases lying between them. CDR1 and CDR2 (germline): DFQATT, SNEGSKA (reference sequence).